This TCR beta chain stems from a study of T-cell reconstitution after alpha-beta-depleted transplantation in children. This clonotype was recorded many times. Its specificity is unknown. Researchers prepared the TCRbeta library using unique molecular identifiers, the study reports. TCRdb reanalysed the PCR reads using MiXCR and keeps one entry per CDR3 protein. The data contain about 500,000 distinct CDR3 sequences, 9.5% to 12% of them singletons. Regarding the study as a whole: Fresh T-cell production supplied most of the T-cell counts and diversity seen one year after transplant. Alpha-beta T cells present about two months after transplant were reported to originate from several hundred expanded graft clones.

The CDR3 loop spans 20 amino acids. From germline, CDR1 is SGHRS and CDR2 YFSETQ. Trimming left V 4 bases short and J 4 bases short, with 32 bases between. This TCR derives from a female patient under 10 years old who had a stem cell transplant for aplastic anemia, so the T cells may come from the graft donor. V is TRBV5-1 and J is TRBJ1-2; D is ambiguous. The sample in question was PBMCs, mostly from graft donor cells, obtained 180 days after TCRalphabeta/CD19-depleted stem cell transplant. In nucleotides, the CDR3 is TGCGCCAGCAGCACCAACATTCACGGCGAGGAAAAGACCTATCCCTATGGCTACACCTTC. It yields the protein CASSTNIHGEEKTYPYGYTF.